The clone carrying this TCR beta chain was detected a few times. The use of a sample-barcoded 5' primer and a J-beta primer mix characterized a second PCR of roughly 6 to 11 cycles. A single record per CDR3 protein comes from TCRdb applying MiXCR to the 5' RACE reads. The table lists fewer than 2,000,000 distinct CDR3 sequences, roughly 32% of them singletons. This entry comes from a study of blood T cells in healthy people across ages. In germline, CDR1 is MDHEN, CDR2 SYDVKM. The CDR3 sequence is 16 residues long. J was trimmed by 6 bases and V by 3 bases; bases with no gene match: 11. This chain connects TRBV28 to TRBJ2-5; 9 bases are shared with TRBD2. The sequencing input was blood. This sequence was found in a woman aged 25 to 45 in good health. The CDR3 DNA reads TGTGCCAGCAGTTTTGGTTGGGCGGGAGGGCCGAAGACCCAGTACTTC. The encoded protein is CASSFGWAGGPKTQYF.